The clone carrying this T cell receptor (beta chain) was seen only once. These data come from a study of OX40 agonist ivuxolimab in advanced cancers. This CDR3 contains 14 residues. V lost 3 bases and J 6 bases, leaving 14 bases between the germline ends. Germline lookup yields CDR1 SEHNR and CDR2 FQNEAQ (reference sequence). The protocol was immunoSEQ multiplex PCR, while the TCRdb copy is restricted to in-frame clones and leaves out a portion. The sample lists 14,000 or so clones; 82% were seen once. The sequencing used CD4+ or CD8+ T cells sorted from blood, collected in a trial of the OX40 agonist ivuxolimab. This chain joins TRBV7-9 and TRBJ1-2, with a weak D call TRBD1 (5 bases). This TCR came from an adult with an advanced solid tumor such as melanoma, head and neck, liver or kidney cancer. CDR3 in DNA: TGTGCCAGCAGCTTGATGGGGCCTAGGGATGGCTACACCTTC. As protein: CASSLMGPRDGYTF.